This TCR beta chain was retrieved from a study of vaccination effects on CD4 cells after COVID-19. General study points: Just 1 of 255 vaccine-induced clones in healthy recipients was cross-reactive.

Remarks on this clone: As yet, its antigen is unknown.

Cells that had been cultured for approximately eleven days were the source of isolated CD4+ T cells. Participants got two doses of BNT162b2 or mRNA-1273 vaccine. Vaccine recipients lacked prior SARS-CoV-2 infection and had negative nucleocapsid antibodies. The V and J ends lost 2 bases and 8 bases respectively, with 13 bases between them. In germline, CDR1 is MNHNS, CDR2 SASEGT. CDR3 length: 14 residues. Clones were read by immunoSEQ multiplex PCR, and TCRdb kept only the in-frame ones, dropping some. The data show tens of thousands of clones, just under 75% seen once. This clonotype was sampled from a human donor who received a COVID-19 vaccine. The chain carries TRBV6-1 and TRBJ1-3, with D unclear. This specimen consisted of CD4+ T cells from PBMCs cultured without peptide, obtained after COVID-19 vaccination. CDR3 sequence (DNA): TGTGCCAGCAGTGAAAGAGGCCGCAGTGACACCATATATTTT. This gives the protein CASSERGRSDTIYF.